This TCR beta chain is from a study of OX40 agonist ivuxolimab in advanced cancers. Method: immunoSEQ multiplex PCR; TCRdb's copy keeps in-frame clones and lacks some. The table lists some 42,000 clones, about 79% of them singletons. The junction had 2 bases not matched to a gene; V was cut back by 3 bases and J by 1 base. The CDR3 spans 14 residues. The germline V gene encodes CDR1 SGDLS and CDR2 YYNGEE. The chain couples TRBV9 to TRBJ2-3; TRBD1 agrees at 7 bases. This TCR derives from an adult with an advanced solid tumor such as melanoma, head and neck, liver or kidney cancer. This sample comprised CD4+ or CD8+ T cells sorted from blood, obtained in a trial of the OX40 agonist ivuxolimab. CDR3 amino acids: CASSDGQGTDTQYF. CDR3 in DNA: TGTGCCAGCAGCGACGGACAGGGCACAGATACGCAGTATTTT.